This entry lists 19 T cell receptor beta chains sequenced from one sample in a study of OX40 agonist ivuxolimab in advanced cancers. Data came from immunoSEQ multiplex PCR; TCRdb stores just in-frame clones and leaves some out. The table includes 65,000 to 95,000 clones, under 85% detected once. This specimen was CD4+ or CD8+ T cells sorted from blood, taken in a trial of the OX40 agonist ivuxolimab. The receptors derive from an adult with an advanced solid tumor such as melanoma, head and neck, liver or kidney cancer.

The V and J genes are TRBV19 and TRBJ1-1; no definite D call. Germline assignment: CDR1 LNHDA and CDR2 SQIVND (reference sequence). The CDR3 runs 16 residues. V was clipped by 3 bases and J by 0 bases, with 14 bases between them. CDR3 nucleotides: TGTGCCAGTAGTATGAGGAGGAGCACTATGAACACTGAAGCTTTCTTT. It specifies CASSMRRSTMNTEAFF.

This clone was observed a handful of times. V gene TRBV7-9 combines with J gene TRBJ1-1; 8 nucleotides match TRBD1. The CDR3 has 15 amino acids. V lost 3 bases to trimming and J lost 2 bases; unmatched junction nucleotides: 5. Germline V gene sequence: CDR1 SEHNR, CDR2 FQNEAQ (reference sequence). The DNA for the CDR3 is TGTGCCAGCAGCTTGGGACAGGTAGGAAACACTGAAGCTTTCTTT. Translating it yields CASSLGQVGNTEAFF.

The chain links TRBV4-2 to TRBJ1-2; 7 nucleotides align to TRBD1. The trim removed 3 bases at V and 7 bases at J, leaving 8 bases unmatched. This CDR3 has 14 residues. Per germline, CDR1 LGHNA and CDR2 YNFKEQ. The CDR3 coding sequence is TGTGCCAGCAGCCACCCAGACAGGGAGGGTGGCTACACCTTC. Translation gives CASSHPDREGGYTF.

This clone showed up just a few times. The V call is TRBV5-1, the J call TRBJ1-2; tentatively, D is TRBD1 (6 bases). The V end was cut by 5 bases, the J end by 0 bases, with 14 bases between. Germline V lookup: CDR1 SGHRS, CDR2 YFSETQ. The CDR3 is made up of 15 amino acids. The DNA for the CDR3 is TGCGCCAGCAGACAACAGGGCCACACTAACTATGGCTACACCTTC. It yields the protein CASRQQGHTNYGYTF.

This clone was counted a single time. The chain is built from TRBV7-6 and TRBJ1-1; no reliable D call. The V gene lost 4 bases and the J gene lost 2 bases, with 8 bases spanning the gap. CDR1 SGHVS and CDR2 FNYEAQ come from the germline V gene. The CDR3 spans 13 residues. CDR3 sequence (DNA): TGTGCCAGCAGCTCTCCCCAAAACACTGAAGCTTTCTTT. The encoded protein is CASSSPQNTEAFF.

The chain has TRBV7-2 and TRBJ2-2; 10 bases align to TRBD2. There are 17 residues in the CDR3. Losses at the gene ends were 5 bases for V and 6 bases for J; bases not matched to a gene: 12. Germline-derived CDR1 and CDR2 are SGHTA and FQGNSA. Here the CDR3 reads CASSKRVITSGAGELFF. The CDR3 DNA sequence: TGTGCCAGCAGCAAAAGGGTTATCACTAGCGGGGCCGGGGAGCTGTTTTTT.

CDR3 loop: CASRGGGSSYEQYF. As DNA, the CDR3 is TGTGCCAGCAGAGGGGGCGGCAGCTCCTACGAGCAGTACTTC. The chain combines TRBV6-1 with TRBJ2-7; 7 bases match TRBD1. Germline assignment: CDR1 MNHNS and CDR2 SASEGT. The CDR3 has 14 residues. Trimming cost V 6 bases and J 0 bases; bases outside gene matches: 5.

The V and J genes are TRBV6-1 and TRBJ2-7; D remains unclear. Per the germline V gene, CDR1 is MNHNS and CDR2 is SASEGT. Trimming took off 4 bases at V and 0 bases at J, with 10 bases between the two ends. The CDR3 spans 14 residues. The CDR3 region has the DNA TGTGCCAGCAGTGTTGTGGGGTACTCCTACGAGCAGTACTTC. It encodes CASSVVGYSYEQYF.

The genes are TRBV7-2 and TRBJ1-2; 9 bases are a match to TRBD1. In germline, CDR1 is SGHTA, CDR2 FQGNSA. CDR3 length: 14 amino acids. V trimming: 0 bases; J trimming: 8 bases; junction bases outside the gene matches: 4. In DNA form, the CDR3 reads TGTGCCAGCAGCTTAGCGGGACAGGGTAAAGGCTACACCTTC. This codes for CASSLAGQGKGYTF.

The rearrangement uses TRBV5-1 and TRBJ1-4, with 7 positions matching TRBD1. The CDR3 sequence is 15 residues long. V was pared by 5 bases and J by 5 bases, with 9 bases of the junction left unmatched. The V gene's germline CDR1 is SGHRS and CDR2 YFSETQ. DNA of the CDR3: TGCGCCAGCAGGGACTCGGGACAGAACAATGAAAAACTGTTTTTT. This encodes CASRDSGQNNEKLFF.

This clone appeared once. V and J are TRBV15 and TRBJ2-3; TRBD2 matches at 7 bases. V gave up 4 bases and J gave up 8 bases; unmatched junction bases: 9. Germline V CDR1 and CDR2: LNHNV, YYDKDF (reference sequence). The CDR3 runs to 14 residues. For the CDR3, the DNA is TGTGCCACCAGCACTGGAACGATAGCGGGTACGCAGTATTTT. This encodes CATSTGTIAGTQYF.

The chain joins TRBV6-5 to TRBJ2-7; perhaps TRBD1 as D (5 bases). Germline values: CDR1 MNHEY, CDR2 SVGAGI. With 4 bases removed from V and 0 bases from J, the gap between germline ends came to 10 bases. The CDR3 is 14 amino acids. The CDR3 is CASSLGAYSYEQYV. In DNA, the CDR3 is TGTGCCAGCAGTTTAGGGGCATACTCCTACGAGCAGTACGTC.

This chain links TRBV9 with TRBJ1-2; 7 bases map to TRBD1. The CDR3 is 17 residues long. Germline V gene sequence: CDR1 SGDLS, CDR2 YYNGEE. J was trimmed by 3 bases and V by 3 bases; bases with no gene match: 14. The CDR3 loop is CASSAGTRQGGYYGYTF. As DNA, the CDR3 is TGTGCCAGCAGCGCTGGGACTCGACAGGGAGGTTACTATGGCTACACCTTC.

The chain joins TRBV5-8 to TRBJ1-5; D is unresolved. Germline CDR1 SGHTS, CDR2 YDEGEE. The length of the CDR3 is 17 residues. V shed 0 bases and J shed 0 bases, with 13 bases lying between them. CDR3 bases: TGTGCCAGCAGCTTGGGTATGTCAGGTTATAGCAATCAGCCCCAGCATTTT. Its protein product is CASSLGMSGYSNQPQHF. Combining the CDR3 with reference TRBV5-8 and TRBJ1-5 gives the whole variable domain EAGVTQSPTHLIKTRGQQATLRCSPISGHTSVYWYQQALGLGLQFLLWYDEGEERNRGNFPPRFSGRQFPNYSSELNVNALELEDSALYLCASSLGMSGYSNQPQHFGDGTRLSIL.

The chain's CDR3 is CASSIGQGYTEAFF. In nucleotides, the CDR3 is TGTGCCAGTAGTATCGGACAGGGGTACACTGAAGCTTTCTTT. The gene calls are TRBV19 and TRBJ1-1; 9 nucleotides line up with TRBD1. Germline values: CDR1 LNHDA, CDR2 SQIVND (reference sequence). V dropped 3 bases and J dropped 3; count of bases not matched to a gene: 2. The CDR3 consists of 14 residues.

This clone is a singleton in its sample. The rearrangement uses TRBV5-4 and TRBJ2-6; TRBD1 aligns across 7 bases. Germline CDR1 is SGHNT and CDR2 is YYREEE (reference sequence). The CDR3 sequence is 14 residues long. With 7 bases clipped from V and 2 bases from J, the junction kept 3 bases outside the gene matches. The CDR3, as DNA: TGTGCCAGCGGGGACAGTGCTGGGGCCAACGTCCTGACTTTC. This gives the protein CASGDSAGANVLTF.

CDR3 coding DNA: TGTGCCAGCAGCGTAGCACAGGGACTGGCCGGTGAGCAGTTCTTC. Translation: CASSVAQGLAGEQFF. The chain couples TRBV9 to TRBJ2-1; D is perhaps TRBD1 or TRBD2 (6 bases each). V dropped 0 bases and J dropped 9 bases, with 16 bases sitting between them. This CDR3 comprises 15 residues. The V gene's germline CDR1 is SGDLS and CDR2 YYNGEE.

The J gene is TRBJ1-4, the V gene TRBV5-4, with D maybe TRBD1 (5 bases). The germline V gene has CDR1 SGHNT and CDR2 YYREEE (reference sequence). The CDR3 totals 15 residues. Trimming removed 0 bases from V and 0 bases from J, with 6 bases in between. DNA for the CDR3: TGTGCCAGCAGCTTGGGGACATCAACTAATGAAAAACTGTTTTTT. Translated, it gives CASSLGTSTNEKLFF. The entire variable domain, with the rest obtained from reference TRBV5-4 and TRBJ1-4, is as follows: ETGVTQSPTHLIKTRGQQVTLRCSSQSGHNTVSWYQQALGQGPQFIFQYYREEENGRGNFPPRFSGLQFPNYSSELNVNALELDDSALYLCASSLGTSTNEKLFFGSGTQLSVL.

As to this clone: One end of the junction fails to match germline, which may point to a read error. At the DNA level, this CDR3 is encoded by other sequences in the same sample as well. The V gene is TRBV7-8, the J gene TRBJ2-4; D not resolved. The CDR3 length is 13 residues. The germline V gene encodes CDR1 SGHVS and CDR2 FQNEAQ. The CDR3 sequence: CASSLWLGDIQYF. In nucleotides, the CDR3 is TGTGCCAGCAGCTTATGGCTGGGCGACATTCAGTACTTT. Full variable domain (remainder filled in from reference TRBV7-8 and TRBJ2-4): GAGVSQSPRYKVAKRGQDVALRCDPISGHVSLFWYQQALGQGPEFLTYFQNEAQLDKSGLPSDRFFAERPEGSVSTLKIQRTQQEDSAVYLCASSLWLGDIQYFGAGTRLSVL.